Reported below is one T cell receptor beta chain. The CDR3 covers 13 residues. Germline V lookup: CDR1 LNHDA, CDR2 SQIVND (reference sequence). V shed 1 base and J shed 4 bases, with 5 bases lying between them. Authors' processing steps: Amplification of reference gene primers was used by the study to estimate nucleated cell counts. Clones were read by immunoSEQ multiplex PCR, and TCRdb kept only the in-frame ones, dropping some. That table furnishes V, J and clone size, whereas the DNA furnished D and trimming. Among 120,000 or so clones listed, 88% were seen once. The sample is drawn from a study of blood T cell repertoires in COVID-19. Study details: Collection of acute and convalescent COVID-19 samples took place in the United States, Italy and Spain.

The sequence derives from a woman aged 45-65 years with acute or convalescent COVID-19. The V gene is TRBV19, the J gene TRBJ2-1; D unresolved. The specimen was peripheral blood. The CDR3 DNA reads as TGTGCCAGTAGTATAGGGCAGTACAATGAGCAGTTCTTC. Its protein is CASSIGQYNEQFF. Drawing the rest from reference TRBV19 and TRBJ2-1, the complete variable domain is DGGITQSPKYLFRKEGQNVTLSCEQNLNHDAMYWYRQDPGQGLRLIYYSQIVNDFQKGDIAEGYSVSREKKESFPLTVTSAQKNPTAFYLCASSIGQYNEQFFGPGTRLTVL.